This T cell receptor beta chain is from a study of shared clonotypes between healthy human individuals. About the study: Sampling drew on donors who were a couple of women and three men aged 18 to 49.

Libraries were prepared by immunoSEQ multiplex PCR; TCRdb keeps only in-frame clonotypes and omits some of them. The sample shows 1.6 million or so clones, approximately 98.5% of them seen only once. Trimming at V came to 8 bases and at J to 6 bases, leaving 8 bases not matched to a gene. Germline CDR1 and CDR2: SGHAT and FQDESV (reference sequence). The CDR3 totals 14 residues. Each donor was a Caucasian adult residing in Nashville, Tennessee. Study-wide results and caveats: Despite large depth, rarefaction showed incomplete sorted-subset sequencing. Clonotype sharing levels among donors were expected to vary with sequencing depth.

Notes on this clone: No antigen is known for it.

This clonotype was obtained from a man aged 25-40 years in good health. The sample consisted of naive CD4+ T cells sorted from blood. The subset here: CD45RA+ positively selected. The chain is built from TRBV11-1 and TRBJ2-1; 9 bases match TRBD1. The CDR3 loop is CASPRDRASNEQFF. The CDR3 DNA reads TGTGCCAGCCCCAGGGACAGGGCGTCCAATGAGCAGTTCTTC.